Listed below are T cell receptor beta chains from one sample, sequenced in a study of preoperative IRX-2 immunotherapy in early breast cancer. Clones were read by immunoSEQ multiplex PCR, and TCRdb kept only the in-frame ones, dropping some. Here the sample spans fewer than 25,000 clones, around four fifths being singletons. The sequencing here drew on lymph node tissue, taken after IRX-2 immunotherapy. The receptors come from a human donor with breast cancer. CDR3s include the opening cysteine and the closing phenylalanine or tryptophan. D genes are given only for firm matches. Expanded clones are given a class, and other clones once, few, many or no size at all.

CASSYSSRLAGSTDTQYF	TGTGCCAGCAGTTACTCGAGTAGACTAGCGGGCAGCACAGATACGCAGTATTTT	NA	TRBD2	TRBJ2-3	TRBV6-8
CASSFLENTEAFF	TGTGCCAGCAGTTTTCTGGAGAACACTGAAGCTTTCTTT	NA	NA	TRBJ1-1	TRBV28
CASSLSGRNTIYF	TGTGCCAGCAGTTTATCCGGTCGTAACACCATATATTTT	NA	NA	TRBJ1-3	TRBV28
CSVNLGRDSGANVLTF	TGCAGCGTTAACTTGGGCAGGGACTCTGGGGCCAACGTCCTGACTTTC	NA	NA	TRBJ2-6	TRBV29-1
CASSLLGLVTQETQYF	TGTGCCAGCAGCTTATTGGGACTAGTTACCCAAGAGACCCAGTACTTC	NA	TRBD2	TRBJ2-5	TRBV11-3
CASSHFRPMNTEAFF	TGTGCCAGCAGCCACTTTCGGCCGATGAACACTGAAGCTTTCTTT	NA	NA	TRBJ1-1	TRBV14
CASSQDAGLYGYTF	TGCGCCAGCAGCCAAGATGCGGGACTCTATGGCTACACCTTC	NA	NA	TRBJ1-2	TRBV23-1
CASSYAATGPNTGELFF	TGTGCCAGCAGTTACGCTGCGACAGGGCCGAACACCGGGGAGCTGTTTTTT	NA	TRBD1	TRBJ2-2	TRBV6-9
CASSLGTSGYQETQYF	TGTGCCAGCAGCTTAGGAACTAGCGGGTACCAAGAGACCCAGTACTTC	NA	TRBD2	TRBJ2-5	TRBV11-1
CASGLGQGGYQPQHF	TGTGCTAGTGGTTTGGGACAGGGAGGGTATCAGCCCCAGCATTTT	NA	TRBD1	TRBJ1-5	TRBV12-5
CASGTPSSYNEQFF	TGTGCTAGTGGGACTCCGAGCTCCTACAATGAGCAGTTCTTC	NA	NA	TRBJ2-1	TRBV12-5
CASSYSAADSYNEQFF	TGTGCCAGCAGTTACTCCGCAGCGGACTCCTACAATGAGCAGTTCTTC	NA	NA	TRBJ2-1	TRBV6-8
CASSQGLAGVYEQYF	TGCGCCAGCAGCCAAGGACTAGCGGGAGTCTACGAGCAGTACTTC	NA	TRBD2	TRBJ2-7	TRBV5-1
CASSLAQGGYNEQFF	TGCGCCAGCAGCTTGGCCCAGGGGGGCTACAATGAGCAGTTCTTC	NA	NA	TRBJ2-1	TRBV5-1
CASSPKEVSGNTIYF	TGTGCCAGCTCACCTAAGGAAGTCTCTGGAAACACCATATATTTT	few	NA	TRBJ1-3	TRBV18
CASSPGPGTSGRVYNEQFF	TGTGCCAGCAGTCCTGGTCCCGGGACTAGCGGGAGGGTATACAATGAGCAGTTCTTC	NA	TRBD2	TRBJ2-1	TRBV28
CSVVDNSSVGPQHF	TGCAGCGTTGTAGACAACAGCTCCGTTGGGCCCCAGCATTTT	NA	NA	TRBJ1-5	TRBV29-1
CASSEAASDYGYTF	TGTGCCAGCAGTGAAGCGGCCAGCGATTATGGCTACACCTTC	NA	NA	TRBJ1-2	TRBV6-1
CASSTTYRDGETQYF	TGTGCCAGCAGCACGACATACAGGGACGGGGAGACCCAGTACTTC	NA	NA	TRBJ2-5	TRBV11-3
CASSLAGENSPLHF	TGCGCCAGCAGCTTGGCCGGGGAAAATTCACCCCTCCACTTT	NA	NA	TRBJ1-6	TRBV5-1
CASSLSGTGGSPLHF	TGTGCCAGCAGCTTATCGGGGACAGGGGGATCACCCCTCCACTTT	NA	TRBD1	TRBJ1-6	TRBV7-7
CASSENRDYEQYF	TGTGCCAGCAGTGAGAACAGGGACTACGAGCAGTACTTC	NA	NA	TRBJ2-7	TRBV6-8
CASRRGTTDEKLFF	TGTGCCAGCAGAAGGGGGACAACGGATGAAAAACTGTTTTTT	few	NA	TRBJ1-4	TRBV6-7
CASSQDNRVEETQYF	TGCGCCAGCAGCCAAGATAACAGGGTGGAAGAGACCCAGTACTTC	NA	NA	TRBJ2-5	TRBV4-1
CASSISRQVSNQPQHF	TGTGCCAGTAGTATTTCCAGACAGGTCAGCAATCAGCCCCAGCATTTT	NA	NA	TRBJ1-5	TRBV19
CARPVRGNTGELFF	TGCGCCAGACCCGTCAGGGGGAACACCGGGGAGCTGTTTTTT	NA	NA	TRBJ2-2	TRBV23-1
CASSERLADYEQYF	TGTGCCAGCAGCGAACGACTAGCGGATTACGAGCAGTACTTC	NA	TRBD2	TRBJ2-7	TRBV7-1
CASSQDLWGAGDGYTF	TGTGCCAGCAGCCAAGATCTCTGGGGCGCAGGGGATGGCTACACCTTC	NA	NA	TRBJ1-2	TRBV14
CASSLDRGLGTEAFF	TGTGCCAGCAGCTTGGACAGGGGGCTGGGGACTGAAGCTTTCTTT	NA	TRBD1	TRBJ1-1	TRBV11-3
CASSLDSGSWEQYF	TGTGCCAGCAGCTTAGACAGCGGTTCTTGGGAGCAGTACTTC	NA	NA	TRBJ2-7	TRBV11-3
CAWSEQGTTEAFF	TGTGCCTGGAGTGAGCAGGGGACTACTGAAGCTTTCTTT	NA	NA	TRBJ1-1	TRBV30
CASSPRAGPYEQYF	TGTGCCAGCTCACCAAGGGCGGGTCCCTACGAGCAGTACTTC	NA	NA	TRBJ2-7	TRBV18
CASGSGRLGNEQFF	TGTGCCAGCGGTAGCGGGCGTCTGGGAAATGAGCAGTTCTTC	once	TRBD2	TRBJ2-1	TRBV7-1
CASIERDQPQHF	TGTGCCAGCATCGAACGGGATCAGCCCCAGCATTTT	NA	NA	TRBJ1-5	TRBV6-8
CASSIDWRVNTEAFF	TGTGCCAGTAGTATAGACTGGAGGGTGAACACTGAAGCTTTCTTT	NA	NA	TRBJ1-1	TRBV19
CASSRTEFATNEKLFF	TGTGCCAGCAGCCGGACGGAATTTGCAACTAATGAAAAACTGTTTTTT	NA	NA	TRBJ1-4	TRBV7-8
CALGQGARDTEAFF	TGTGCCCTGGGGCAGGGGGCGCGGGACACTGAAGCTTTCTTT	NA	TRBD1	TRBJ1-1	TRBV28
CASSLQGRGYEQYF	TGTGCCAGCAGTCTACAGGGGAGGGGCTACGAGCAGTACTTC	once	NA	TRBJ2-7	TRBV28
CAWMTEETQYF	TGTGCCTGGATGACGGAAGAGACCCAGTACTTC	NA	NA	TRBJ2-5	TRBV30
CASSQDRGSEKLFF	TGTGCCAGCAGCCAGGACAGGGGTAGTGAAAAACTGTTTTTT	NA	TRBD1	TRBJ1-4	TRBV11-3
CASSGQDSPLHF	TGTGCCAGTTCGGGACAGGATTCACCCCTCCACTTT	once	TRBD1	TRBJ1-6	TRBV19
CATSRDPEGYNEQYF	TGTGCCACCAGCAGAGATCCTGAGGGTTATAACGAGCAGTACTTC	NA	NA	TRBJ2-7	TRBV15
CASAEANTGELFF	TGTGCCAGTGCCGAGGCGAACACCGGGGAGCTGTTTTTT	NA	NA	TRBJ2-2	TRBV19
CASRRTEGRGEKLFF	TGTGCCAGCAGACGGACCGAGGGGCGAGGTGAAAAACTGTTTTTT	NA	NA	TRBJ1-4	TRBV6-8
CSVYPQGVLAREQFF	TGCAGCGTTTACCCACAGGGGGTTCTAGCTCGGGAGCAGTTCTTC	NA	TRBD1	TRBJ2-1	TRBV29-1
CASSFRQGSDTQYF	TGCGCCAGCAGCTTTCGACAGGGGTCAGATACGCAGTATTTT	NA	TRBD1	TRBJ2-3	TRBV5-1
CASTYTGGLGTNEKLFF	TGTGCCAGCACCTACACAGGGGGGCTTGGAACTAATGAAAAACTGTTTTTT	NA	TRBD1	TRBJ1-4	TRBV28
CASSFRTQGADTEAFF	TGTGCCAGCAGTTTCCGGACACAGGGGGCGGACACTGAAGCTTTCTTT	NA	TRBD1	TRBJ1-1	TRBV28
CAIRRTSGRAATYEQYF	TGTGCCATCAGGAGGACTAGCGGGAGGGCCGCGACCTACGAGCAGTACTTC	NA	TRBD2	TRBJ2-7	TRBV6-8
CASTPSGGWGTDTQYF	TGTGCCAGTACCCCAAGCGGGGGGTGGGGTACAGATACGCAGTATTTT	NA	TRBD2	TRBJ2-3	TRBV19
CASSIDGTTGNTIYF	TGTGCCAGTAGTATAGATGGGACAACTGGAAACACCATATATTTT	NA	NA	TRBJ1-3	TRBV19
CASSLWGGSTDTQYF	TGTGCCAGCAGCTTATGGGGGGGCAGCACAGATACGCAGTATTTT	NA	NA	TRBJ2-3	TRBV11-3
CASTRSERDIQYF	TGTGCCAGTACCCGGTCAGAAAGAGACATTCAGTACTTC	NA	NA	TRBJ2-4	TRBV19
CASSDLQVVAGETQYF	TGTGCCAGCAGTGATCTGCAGGTCGTAGCAGGAGAGACCCAGTACTTC	NA	NA	TRBJ2-5	TRBV11-3
CASSNQGRNQPQHF	TGTGCCAGTAGTAACCAGGGGAGGAATCAGCCCCAGCATTTT	few	NA	TRBJ1-5	TRBV19